Sequencing of this T cell receptor (beta chain) was carried out in a study of cytomegalovirus exposure and HLA in healthy donors. General observations from the study: The classifier, whose performance was assessed in both the original and validation cohorts, reportedly diagnosed cytomegalovirus status with high specificity and sensitivity. Earlier analysis looked at TCR beta V segments, and most were productive about 90% or about 30% of the time.

Each donor's status was that of a healthy bone marrow donor. The germline CDR1 and CDR2 sequences are SGHTA and FQGNSA. The CDR3 is made up of 16 amino acids. Trimming took 5 bases from V and 2 from J; bases not matched to a gene: 7. The study ran its PCR with 60 Vbeta and 13 Jbeta primers. Sequenced by immunoSEQ multiplex PCR; TCRdb stores in-frame clones only, minus some. Found here are 130,000 to 150,000 clones, roughly 85% of them singletons; the top ten hold 1.5% to 2%. A remark on this clone: Its antigen remains unidentified.

This sequence originates from a woman in her thirties in good health and CMV-seronegative. Specimen: PBMCs. V gene TRBV7-2 combines with J gene TRBJ2-7; 12 positions match TRBD2. The CDR3 sequence: CASSLRLAGAAYEQYF. The CDR3 DNA reads TGTGCCAGCAGCCTCCGACTAGCGGGGGCCGCCTACGAGCAGTACTTC.